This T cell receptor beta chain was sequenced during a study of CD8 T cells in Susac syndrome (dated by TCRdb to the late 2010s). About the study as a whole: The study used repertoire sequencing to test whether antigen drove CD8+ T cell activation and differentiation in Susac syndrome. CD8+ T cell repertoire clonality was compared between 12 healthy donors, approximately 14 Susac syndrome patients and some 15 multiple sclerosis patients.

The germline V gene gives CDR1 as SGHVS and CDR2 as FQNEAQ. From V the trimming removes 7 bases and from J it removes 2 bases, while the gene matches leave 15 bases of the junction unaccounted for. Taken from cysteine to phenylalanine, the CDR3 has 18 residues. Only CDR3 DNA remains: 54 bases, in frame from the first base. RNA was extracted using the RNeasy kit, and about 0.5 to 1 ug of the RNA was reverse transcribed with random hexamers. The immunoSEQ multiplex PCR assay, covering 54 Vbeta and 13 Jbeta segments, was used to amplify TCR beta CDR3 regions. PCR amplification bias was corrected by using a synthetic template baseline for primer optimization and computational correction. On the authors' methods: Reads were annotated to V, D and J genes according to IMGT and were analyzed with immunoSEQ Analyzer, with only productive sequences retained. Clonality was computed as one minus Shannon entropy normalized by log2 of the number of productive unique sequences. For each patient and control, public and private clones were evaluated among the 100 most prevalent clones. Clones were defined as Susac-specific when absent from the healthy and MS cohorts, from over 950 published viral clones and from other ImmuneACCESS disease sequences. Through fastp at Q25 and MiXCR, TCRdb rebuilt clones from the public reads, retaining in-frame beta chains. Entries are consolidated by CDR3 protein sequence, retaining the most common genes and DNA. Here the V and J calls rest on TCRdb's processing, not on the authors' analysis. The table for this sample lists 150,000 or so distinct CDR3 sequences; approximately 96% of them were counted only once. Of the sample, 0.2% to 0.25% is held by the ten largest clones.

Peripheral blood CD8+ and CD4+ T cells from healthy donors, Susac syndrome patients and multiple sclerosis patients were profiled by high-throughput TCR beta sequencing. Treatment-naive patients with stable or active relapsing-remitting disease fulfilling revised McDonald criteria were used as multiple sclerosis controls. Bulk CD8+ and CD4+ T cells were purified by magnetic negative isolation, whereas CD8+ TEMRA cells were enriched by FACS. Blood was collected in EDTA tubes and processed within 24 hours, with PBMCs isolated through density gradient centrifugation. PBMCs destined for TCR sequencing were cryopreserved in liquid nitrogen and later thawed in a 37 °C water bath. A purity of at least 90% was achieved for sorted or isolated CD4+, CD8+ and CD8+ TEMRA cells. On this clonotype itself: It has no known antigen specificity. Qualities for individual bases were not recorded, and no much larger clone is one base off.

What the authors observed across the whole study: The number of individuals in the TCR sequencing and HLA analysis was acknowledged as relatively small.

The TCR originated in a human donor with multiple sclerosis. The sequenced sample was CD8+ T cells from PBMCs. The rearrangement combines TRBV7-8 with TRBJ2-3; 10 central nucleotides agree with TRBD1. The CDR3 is CASTLTGGFNMPTDTQYF. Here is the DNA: TGTGCCAGCACCTTGACAGGGGGCTTCAATATGCCCACAGATACGCAGTATTTT.